These 14 T cell receptor beta chains originate from one sample sequenced in a study of blood T cell repertoires in COVID-19. Clones were sequenced by immunoSEQ multiplex PCR, and TCRdb holds only the in-frame ones, with some missing. Here the sample spans some 230,000 clones, 85% being singletons. Sequenced input: peripheral blood. Source of these receptors: a man aged 35 to 55 with acute or convalescent COVID-19.

The V call is TRBV5-1, the J call TRBJ1-3, with D hard to call. Germline-derived CDR1 and CDR2 are SGHRS and YFSETQ. This CDR3 has 15 amino acids. V was shortened by 0 bases and J by 0 bases, with 7 bases between the two germline ends. CDR3 sequence: CASSLGGHSGNTIYF. The CDR3 DNA reads as TGCGCCAGCAGCTTGGGCGGCCACTCTGGAAACACCATATATTTT.

J is TRBJ2-5 and V is TRBV27; 14 bases match TRBD2. The germline gives CDR1 MNHEY, CDR2 SMNVEV (reference sequence). Losses at the gene ends were 3 bases for V and 4 bases for J; bases not matched to a gene: 7. This CDR3 region has 17 residues. The CDR3 here is CASSLMTSGGAGETQYF. The CDR3 DNA is TGTGCCAGCAGTTTGATGACTAGCGGGGGGGCAGGAGAGACCCAGTACTTC.

Only one count was recorded for this clone. The chain uses TRBV5-6 and TRBJ1-6, with 8 bases fitting TRBD1. Germline V gene data show CDR1 as SGHDT and CDR2 as YYEEEE. The CDR3 sequence is 14 residues long. V was pared by 0 bases and J by 10 bases, with 3 bases of the junction left unmatched. The CDR3 loop reads CASSLGQGASPLHF. The CDR3 nucleotides are TGTGCCAGCAGCTTGGGCCAGGGGGCCTCACCCCTCCACTTT. Complete variable domain (other parts from reference TRBV5-6 and TRBJ1-6): DAGVTQSPTHLIKTRGQQVTLRCSPKSGHDTVSWYQQALGQGPQFIFQYYEEEERQRGNFPDRFSGHQFPNYSSELNVNALLLGDSALYLCASSLGQGASPLHFGNGTRLTVT.

This chain uses TRBV19 with TRBJ1-1; TRBD1 aligns across 11 bases. The CDR3 contains 16 residues. The V gene's germline CDR1 is LNHDA and CDR2 SQIVND (reference sequence). V lost 6 bases, J lost 3 bases, and 9 bases stayed unmatched. The DNA of the CDR3 is TGTGCCAGTAGCGCCGGGGACAGGGGGTCGGACACTGAAGCTTTCTTT. Translating it yields CASSAGDRGSDTEAFF.

V is TRBV20-1 and J is TRBJ1-1, with D perhaps matching TRBD1 (6 bases). V lost 3 bases, J lost 5 bases, and 28 bases lay in between. CDR3 length: 18 amino acids. The V gene's germline CDR1 is DFQATT and CDR2 SNEGSKA (reference sequence). The CDR3 bases are TGCAGTGCTAGTTTCGCTTCCGACAGGCCGGGGAGACGGACTGAAGCTTTCTTT. This translates into CSASFASDRPGRRTEAFF.

The rearrangement uses TRBV5-6 and TRBJ2-7, with 7 positions matching TRBD2. This CDR3 comprises 14 residues. With 4 bases clipped from V and 2 bases from J, the junction kept 6 bases outside the gene matches. The germline gives CDR1 SGHDT, CDR2 YYEEEE. The CDR3 DNA sequence: TGTGCCAGCAGCGAGAGCGGGACTACCTACGAGCAGTACTTC. This codes for CASSESGTTYEQYF.

This rearrangement joins TRBV10-3 to TRBJ1-2; 9 nucleotides match TRBD1. With 4 bases clipped from V and 4 bases from J, the junction kept 4 bases outside the gene matches. This CDR3 comprises 14 residues. Germline assignment: CDR1 ENHRY and CDR2 SYGVKD. CDR3 loop: CAISVDRGTYGYTF. In nucleotides, the CDR3 is TGTGCCATCAGTGTGGACAGGGGCACCTATGGCTACACCTTC.

The rearrangement uses TRBV24-1 and TRBJ2-7, with D possibly TRBD1 on 6 matching bases. CDR3 length: 15 amino acids. With 9 bases removed from V and 1 base from J, the gap between germline ends came to 18 bases. CDR1 and CDR2 (germline): KGHDR, SFDVKD. DNA for the CDR3: TGTGCCACCGGGGCGGTTACAGGGAGTTCCTACGAGCAGTACTTC. Translated, it gives CATGAVTGSSYEQYF.

This chain joins TRBV9 and TRBJ2-3; TRBD2 is a possible D gene (6 bases). CDR3 length: 15 residues. CDR1 and CDR2 (germline): SGDLS, YYNGEE. Between the trimmed V and J ends, which lost 0 bases and 2 bases, there was a span of 10 bases. CDR3 residues: CASSVGPGDTDTQYF. The DNA for the CDR3 is TGTGCCAGCAGCGTAGGTCCGGGGGACACAGATACGCAGTATTTT.

This chain uses TRBV5-6 with TRBJ2-7; D may be TRBD1 (6 bases). The CDR3 has 13 amino acids. The ends were cut back, 1 base at V and 3 bases at J, with 8 bases in the middle. The germline CDR1 and CDR2 sequences are SGHDT and YYEEEE. The CDR3 spells CASSLTGRYEQYF. CDR3 coding DNA: TGTGCCAGCAGCTTGACAGGGCGCTACGAGCAGTACTTC.

The chain uses TRBV5-1 and TRBJ1-3, with TRBD1 matching 9 bases. Germline V gene sequence: CDR1 SGHRS, CDR2 YFSETQ. The trim removed 0 bases at V and 2 bases at J, leaving 3 bases unmatched. The CDR3 runs 16 residues. The CDR3 coding sequence is TGCGCCAGCAGCTTGGGTGGGACAGGGACTGGAAACACCATATATTTT. Translation gives CASSLGGTGTGNTIYF.

The chain employs TRBV7-3 and TRBJ1-6; D uncertain. Germline V lookup: CDR1 SGHTA, CDR2 FQGTGA. The ends were cut back, 1 base at V and 5 bases at J, with 6 bases in the middle. This CDR3 comprises 14 residues. The CDR3 region has the DNA TGTGCCAGCAGCTTAAGGCAGGATAATTCACCCCTCCACTTT. Translation gives CASSLRQDNSPLHF.

This clone occurred a few times. V is TRBV4-1 and J is TRBJ1-5; D gene ambiguous. The V end was cut by 1 base, the J end by 4 bases, with 8 bases between. Germline V CDR1 and CDR2: MGHRA, YSYEKL. The CDR3 consists of 14 residues. CDR3 residues: CASSQGAGNQPQHF. CDR3 nucleotides: TGCGCCAGCAGCCAAGGTGCAGGAAATCAGCCCCAGCATTTT.

The CDR3 sequence is CASSFSGTGFNMNTEAFF. The CDR3 DNA is TGTGCCAGCAGTTTTTCCGGGACAGGGTTTAATATGAACACTGAAGCTTTCTTT. The rearrangement uses TRBV27 and TRBJ1-1; 9 nucleotides line up with TRBD1. The CDR3 totals 18 residues. V lost 3 bases to trimming and J lost 0 bases; unmatched junction nucleotides: 11. In germline, CDR1 is MNHEY, CDR2 SMNVEV (reference sequence).